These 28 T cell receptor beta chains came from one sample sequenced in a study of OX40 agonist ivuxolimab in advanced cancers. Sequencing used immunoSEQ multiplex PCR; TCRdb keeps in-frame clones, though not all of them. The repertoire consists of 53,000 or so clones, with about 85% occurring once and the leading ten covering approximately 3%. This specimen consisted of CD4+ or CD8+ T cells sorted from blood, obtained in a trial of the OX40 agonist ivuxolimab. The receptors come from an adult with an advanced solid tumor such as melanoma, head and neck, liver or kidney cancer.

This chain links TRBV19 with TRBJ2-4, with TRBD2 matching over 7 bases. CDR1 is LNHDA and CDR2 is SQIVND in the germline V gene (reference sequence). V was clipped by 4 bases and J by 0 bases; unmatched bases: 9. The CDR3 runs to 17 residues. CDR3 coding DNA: TGTGCCAGTAGTACCTTTCTAGCGGCGGTAGCCAAAAACATTCAGTACTTC. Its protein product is CASSTFLAAVAKNIQYF.

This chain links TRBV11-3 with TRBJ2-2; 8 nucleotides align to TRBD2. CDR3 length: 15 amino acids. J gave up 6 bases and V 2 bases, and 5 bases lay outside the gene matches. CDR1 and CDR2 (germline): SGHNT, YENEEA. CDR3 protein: CASSLTGRASGELFF. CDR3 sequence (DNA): TGTGCCAGCAGCTTAACCGGGAGGGCCTCCGGGGAGCTGTTTTTT.

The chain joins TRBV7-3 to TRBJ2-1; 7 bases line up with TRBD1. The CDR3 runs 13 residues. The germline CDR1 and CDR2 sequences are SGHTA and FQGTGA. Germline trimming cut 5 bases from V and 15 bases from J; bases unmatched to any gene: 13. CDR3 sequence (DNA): TGTGCCAGCAGCCCAACACCCGACAGGGTTCTGTTCTTC. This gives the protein CASSPTPDRVLFF. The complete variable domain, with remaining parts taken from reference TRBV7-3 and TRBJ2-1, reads GAGVSQTPSNKVTEKGKYVELRCDPISGHTALYWYRQSLGQGPEFLIYFQGTGAADDSGLPNDRFFAVRPEGSVSTLKIQRTERGDSAVYLCASSPTPDRVLFFGPGTRLTVL.

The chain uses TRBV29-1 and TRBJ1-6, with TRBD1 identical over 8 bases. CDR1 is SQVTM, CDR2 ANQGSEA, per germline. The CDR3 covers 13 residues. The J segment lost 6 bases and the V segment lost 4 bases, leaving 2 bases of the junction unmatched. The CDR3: CSVGTGFNSPLHF. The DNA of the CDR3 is TGCAGCGTTGGGACAGGGTTTAATTCACCCCTCCACTTT. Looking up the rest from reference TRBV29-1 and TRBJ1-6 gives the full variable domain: SAVISQKPSRDICQRGTSLTIQCQVDSQVTMMFWYRQQPGQSLTLIATANQGSEATYESGFVIDKFPISRPNLTFSTLTVSNMSPEDSSIYLCSVGTGFNSPLHFGNGTRLTVT.

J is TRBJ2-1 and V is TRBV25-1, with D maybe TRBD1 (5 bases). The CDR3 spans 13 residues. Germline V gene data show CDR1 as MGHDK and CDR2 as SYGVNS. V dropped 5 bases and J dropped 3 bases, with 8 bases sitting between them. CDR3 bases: TGTGCCAGCAGTAGACAGAGCTACAATGAGCAGTTCTTC. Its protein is CASSRQSYNEQFF.

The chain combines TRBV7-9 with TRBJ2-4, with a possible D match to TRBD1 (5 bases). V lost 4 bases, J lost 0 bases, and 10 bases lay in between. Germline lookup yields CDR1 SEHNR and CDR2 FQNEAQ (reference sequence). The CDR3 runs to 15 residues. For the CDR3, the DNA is TGTGCCAGCAGCTCCCTAGGGGTAGCCAAAAACATTCAGTACTTC. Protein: CASSSLGVAKNIQYF. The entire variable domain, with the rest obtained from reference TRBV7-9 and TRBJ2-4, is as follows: DTGVSQNPRHKITKRGQNVTFRCDPISEHNRLYWYRQTLGQGPEFLTYFQNEAQLEKSRLLSDRFSAERPKGSFSTLEIQRTEQGDSAMYLCASSSLGVAKNIQYFGAGTRLSVL.

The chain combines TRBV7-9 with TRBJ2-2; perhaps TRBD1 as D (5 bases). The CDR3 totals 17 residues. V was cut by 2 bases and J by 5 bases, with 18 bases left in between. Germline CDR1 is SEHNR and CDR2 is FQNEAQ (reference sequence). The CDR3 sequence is CASSLHPLGRKTGELFF. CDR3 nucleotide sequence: TGTGCCAGCAGCTTACATCCTCTGGGGCGAAAAACCGGGGAGCTGTTTTTT.

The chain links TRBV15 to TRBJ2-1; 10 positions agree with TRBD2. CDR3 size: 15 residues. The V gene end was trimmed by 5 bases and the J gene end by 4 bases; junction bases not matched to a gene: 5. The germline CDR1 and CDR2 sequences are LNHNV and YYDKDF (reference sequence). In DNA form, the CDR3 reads TGTGCCACCAGCGAAGGACTAGCGGCTTACAATGAGCAGTTCTTC. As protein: CATSEGLAAYNEQFF.

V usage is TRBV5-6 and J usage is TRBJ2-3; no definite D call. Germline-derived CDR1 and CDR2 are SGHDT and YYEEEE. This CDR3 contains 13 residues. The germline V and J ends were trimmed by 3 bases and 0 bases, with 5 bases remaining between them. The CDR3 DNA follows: TGTGCCAGCAGCTCTTCTAGCACAGATACGCAGTATTTT. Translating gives CASSSSSTDTQYF.

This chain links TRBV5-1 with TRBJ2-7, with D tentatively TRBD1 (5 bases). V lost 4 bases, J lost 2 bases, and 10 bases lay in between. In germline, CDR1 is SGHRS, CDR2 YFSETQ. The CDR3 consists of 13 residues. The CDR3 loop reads CASSIAGTYEQYF. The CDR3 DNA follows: TGCGCCAGCAGCATCGCAGGGACCTACGAGCAGTACTTC.

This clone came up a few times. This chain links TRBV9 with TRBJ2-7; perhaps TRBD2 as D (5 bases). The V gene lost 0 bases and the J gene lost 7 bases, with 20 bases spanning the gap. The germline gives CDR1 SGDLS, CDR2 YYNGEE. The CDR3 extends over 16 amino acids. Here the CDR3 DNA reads TGTGCCAGCAGCGTAGACCCAGCCGGGAAAAACGGAGAGCAGTACTTC. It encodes CASSVDPAGKNGEQYF.

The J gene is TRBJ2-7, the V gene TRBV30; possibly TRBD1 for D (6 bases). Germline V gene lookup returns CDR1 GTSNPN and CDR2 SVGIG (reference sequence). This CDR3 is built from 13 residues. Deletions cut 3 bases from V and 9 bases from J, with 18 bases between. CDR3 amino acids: CAWRDRGEIGQYF. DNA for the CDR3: TGTGCCTGGAGGGACAGAGGAGAGATAGGGCAGTACTTC.

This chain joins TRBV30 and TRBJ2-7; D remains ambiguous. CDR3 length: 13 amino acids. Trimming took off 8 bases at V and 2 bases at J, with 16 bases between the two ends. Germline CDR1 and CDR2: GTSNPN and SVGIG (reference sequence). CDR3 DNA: TGTGCCGCTCTAACGGGCGGACCCTACGAGCAGTACTTC. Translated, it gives CAALTGGPYEQYF. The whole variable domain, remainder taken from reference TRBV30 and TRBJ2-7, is SQTIHQWPATLVQPVGSPLSLECTVEGTSNPNLYWYRQAAGRGLQLLFYSVGIGQISSEVPQNLSASRPQDRQFILSSKKLLLSDSGFYLCAALTGGPYEQYFGPGTRLTVT.

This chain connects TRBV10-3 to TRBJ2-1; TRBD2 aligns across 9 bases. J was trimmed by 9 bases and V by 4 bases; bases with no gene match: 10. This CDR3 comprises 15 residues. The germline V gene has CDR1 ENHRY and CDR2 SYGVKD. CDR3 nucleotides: TGTGCCATCAGTGTAGCGGGAGCTGAGGGTCGTGAGCAGTTCTTC. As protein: CAISVAGAEGREQFF.

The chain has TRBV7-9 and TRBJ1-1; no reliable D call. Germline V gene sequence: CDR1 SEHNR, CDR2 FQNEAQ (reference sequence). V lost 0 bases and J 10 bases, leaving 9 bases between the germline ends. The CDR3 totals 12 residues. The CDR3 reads CASSLAQPSAFF. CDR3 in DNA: TGTGCCAGCAGCTTAGCACAGCCCTCAGCTTTCTTT.

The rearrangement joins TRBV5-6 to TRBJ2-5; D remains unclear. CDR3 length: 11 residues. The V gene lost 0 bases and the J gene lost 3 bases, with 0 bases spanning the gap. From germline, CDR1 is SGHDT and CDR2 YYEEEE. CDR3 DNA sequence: TGTGCCAGCAGCTTGGAAGAGACCCAGTACTTC. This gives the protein CASSLEETQYF. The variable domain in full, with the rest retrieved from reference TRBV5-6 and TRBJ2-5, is DAGVTQSPTHLIKTRGQQVTLRCSPKSGHDTVSWYQQALGQGPQFIFQYYEEEERQRGNFPDRFSGHQFPNYSSELNVNALLLGDSALYLCASSLEETQYFGPGTRLLVL.

CDR3 DNA sequence: TGTGCCAGTAGTATGAACAGTAACTATGGCTACACCTTC. Residues: CASSMNSNYGYTF. This rearrangement joins TRBV19 to TRBJ1-2; D unclear. The germline gives CDR1 LNHDA, CDR2 SQIVND (reference sequence). The CDR3 is 13 amino acids. Trimming took 3 bases from V and 1 from J, leaving 6 bases between them. Based on the CDR3 plus reference TRBV19 and TRBJ1-2, the full variable domain is DGGITQSPKYLFRKEGQNVTLSCEQNLNHDAMYWYRQDPGQGLRLIYYSQIVNDFQKGDIAEGYSVSREKKESFPLTVTSAQKNPTAFYLCASSMNSNYGYTFGSGTRLTVV.

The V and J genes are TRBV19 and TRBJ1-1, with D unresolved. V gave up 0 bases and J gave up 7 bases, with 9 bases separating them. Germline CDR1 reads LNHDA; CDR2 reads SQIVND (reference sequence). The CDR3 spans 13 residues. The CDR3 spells CASSIESLGEAFF. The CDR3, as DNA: TGTGCCAGTAGTATAGAGAGTCTGGGTGAAGCTTTCTTT.

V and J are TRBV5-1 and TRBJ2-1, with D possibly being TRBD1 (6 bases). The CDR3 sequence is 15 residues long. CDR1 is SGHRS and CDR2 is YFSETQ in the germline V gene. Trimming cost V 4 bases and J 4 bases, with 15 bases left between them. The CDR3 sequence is CASSGGGLAYNEQFF. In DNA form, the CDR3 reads TGCGCCAGCAGCGGGGGCGGACTGGCTTACAATGAGCAGTTCTTC.

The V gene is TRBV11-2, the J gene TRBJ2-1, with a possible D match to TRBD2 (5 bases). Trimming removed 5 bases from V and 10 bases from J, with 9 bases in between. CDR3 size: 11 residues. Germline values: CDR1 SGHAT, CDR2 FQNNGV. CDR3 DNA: TGTGCCAGCAGCCCCCGGAGGGAGCAGTTCTTC. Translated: CASSPRREQFF.

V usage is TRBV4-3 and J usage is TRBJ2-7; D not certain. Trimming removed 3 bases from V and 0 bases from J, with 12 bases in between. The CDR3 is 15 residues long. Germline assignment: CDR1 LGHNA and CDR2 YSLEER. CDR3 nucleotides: TGCGCCAGCAGCCAGGATGGACGAGACTCCTACGAGCAGTACTTC. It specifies CASSQDGRDSYEQYF.

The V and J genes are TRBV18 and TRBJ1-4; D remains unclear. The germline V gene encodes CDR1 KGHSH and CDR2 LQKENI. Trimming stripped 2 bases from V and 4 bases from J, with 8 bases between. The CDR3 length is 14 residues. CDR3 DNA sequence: TGTGCCAGCTCACCAAGGGAGGGTAATGAAAAACTGTTTTTT. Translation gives CASSPREGNEKLFF.

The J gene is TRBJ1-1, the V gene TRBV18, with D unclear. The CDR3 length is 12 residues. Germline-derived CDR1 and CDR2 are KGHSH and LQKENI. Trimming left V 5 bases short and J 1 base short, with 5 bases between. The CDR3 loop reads CASSAGNTEAFF. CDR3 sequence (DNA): TGTGCCAGCTCAGCAGGGAACACTGAAGCTTTCTTT.

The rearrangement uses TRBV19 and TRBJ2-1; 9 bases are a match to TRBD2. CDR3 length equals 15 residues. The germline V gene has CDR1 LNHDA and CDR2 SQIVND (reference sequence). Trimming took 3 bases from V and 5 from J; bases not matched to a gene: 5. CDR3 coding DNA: TGTGCCAGTAGTATTTCTAGCGGGACCCACAATGAGCAGTTCTTC. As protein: CASSISSGTHNEQFF.

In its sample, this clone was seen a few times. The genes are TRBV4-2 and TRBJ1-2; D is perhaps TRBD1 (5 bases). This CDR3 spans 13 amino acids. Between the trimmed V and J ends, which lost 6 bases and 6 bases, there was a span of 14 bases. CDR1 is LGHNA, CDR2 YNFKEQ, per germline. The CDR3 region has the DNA TGTGCCAGCAGGAACGTTGGAGGGGATGGCTACACCTTC. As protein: CASRNVGGDGYTF.

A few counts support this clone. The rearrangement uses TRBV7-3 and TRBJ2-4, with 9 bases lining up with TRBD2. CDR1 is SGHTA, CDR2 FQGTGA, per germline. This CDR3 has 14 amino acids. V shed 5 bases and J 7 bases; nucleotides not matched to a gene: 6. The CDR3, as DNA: TGTGCCAGCAGCCCAAGCGGGGGGCAGAACATTCAGTACTTC. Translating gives CASSPSGGQNIQYF.

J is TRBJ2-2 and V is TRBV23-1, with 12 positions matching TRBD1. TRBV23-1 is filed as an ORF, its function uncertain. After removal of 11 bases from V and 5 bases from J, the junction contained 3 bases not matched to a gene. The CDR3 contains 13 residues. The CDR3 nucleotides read TGCGCCCGGGACAGGGGGCTGACCGGGGAGCTGTTTTTT. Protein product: CARDRGLTGELFF.

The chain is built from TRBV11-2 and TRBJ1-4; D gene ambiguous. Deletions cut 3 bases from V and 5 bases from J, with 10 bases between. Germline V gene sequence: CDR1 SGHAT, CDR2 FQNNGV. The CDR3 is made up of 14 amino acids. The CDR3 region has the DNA TGTGCCAGCAGCTTCAGGACCTGGAATGAAAAACTGTTTTTT. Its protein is CASSFRTWNEKLFF.